This is a list of T cell receptor beta chains from one sample in a study of metastatic and nonmetastatic thyroid tumors. MiXCR reprocessed the PCR reads for TCRdb. In the table there are some 46,000 clones, around 25% of which are singletons. Sequenced: blood. The receptors come from a male donor with papillary thyroid cancer or a benign thyroid nodule (not recorded which). Some clones in this sample may be carry-over from other donors' samples. Each CDR3 is given with its conserved first and last residue. Fields, in order: D gene, clone size, J gene, V gene, CDR3 DNA, CDR3 protein. The D gene is left open where the match is weak. Size is stated for part of the rows, as once, few or many counts, or as a class when the clone is expanded.

d_call: NA
clone_size: many
j_call: TRBJ1-2
v_call: TRBV27
cdr3_nt: TGTGCCACGGCCCCCCGGGGAACTAACTATGGCTACACCTTC
cdr3_aa: CATAPRGTNYGYTF

d_call: TRBD2
clone_size: many
j_call: TRBJ2-1
v_call: TRBV20-1
cdr3_nt: TGCAGTCCTCTAGGCGGGAGCTTTTCACGTGAGCAGTTCTTC
cdr3_aa: CSPLGGSFSREQFF

d_call: NA
clone_size: many
j_call: TRBJ2-1
v_call: TRBV7-2
cdr3_nt: TGTGCCAGCAGCTCCTATTTATACAATGAGCAGTTCTTC
cdr3_aa: CASSSYLYNEQFF

d_call: TRBD1
clone_size: many
j_call: TRBJ2-3
v_call: TRBV20-1
cdr3_nt: TGCAGTGCTTCCCGGGACAGCTCAATCACAGATACGCAGTATTTT
cdr3_aa: CSASRDSSITDTQYF

d_call: TRBD2
clone_size: NA
j_call: TRBJ2-7
v_call: TRBV20-1
cdr3_nt: TGCAGTGCTAGAGGACTAGCGCAATTAAGCTCCTACGAGCAGTACTTC
cdr3_aa: CSARGLAQLSSYEQYF

d_call: TRBD1
clone_size: many
j_call: TRBJ2-7
v_call: TRBV4-1
cdr3_nt: TGCGCCAGCACCCCTACCCCAGGGGGCTACGAGCAGTACTTC
cdr3_aa: CASTPTPGGYEQYF

d_call: TRBD2
clone_size: many
j_call: TRBJ2-7
v_call: TRBV6-5
cdr3_nt: TGTGCCAGCAGTTACGTGGGCGGGAGTATCTACGAGCAGTACTTC
cdr3_aa: CASSYVGGSIYEQYF

d_call: NA
clone_size: once
j_call: TRBJ2-6
v_call: TRBV5-1
cdr3_nt: TGCGCCAGCAGCTTGGCGGGGACGAGCTCTGGGGCCAACGTCCTGACTTTC
cdr3_aa: CASSLAGTSSGANVLTF

d_call: NA
clone_size: many
j_call: TRBJ2-3
v_call: TRBV5-1
cdr3_nt: TGCGCCAGCATCGCAGACGGCACAGATACGCAGTATTTT
cdr3_aa: CASIADGTDTQYF

d_call: NA
clone_size: many
j_call: TRBJ2-7
v_call: TRBV4-1
cdr3_nt: TGCGCCAGCAGCCTTATTGGACAGCCCCCGGGGGAGCAGTACTTC
cdr3_aa: CASSLIGQPPGEQYF

d_call: TRBD2
clone_size: once
j_call: TRBJ2-1
v_call: TRBV11-2
cdr3_nt: TGTGCCAGCAGCTCAACCGGGACTAGCGGAGGTGGGCAGTTCTTC
cdr3_aa: CASSSTGTSGGGQFF

d_call: TRBD1
clone_size: once
j_call: TRBJ1-2
v_call: TRBV20-1
cdr3_nt: TGCAGTGCTCGTATCGGACAGGAATCCTATGGCTACACCTTC
cdr3_aa: CSARIGQESYGYTF

d_call: TRBD2
clone_size: NA
j_call: TRBJ2-3
v_call: TRBV30
cdr3_nt: TGTGCCTGGATTGGGCAGGGGGCTAGCGGGAGGCCAACAGATACGCAGTATTTT
cdr3_aa: CAWIGQGASGRPTDTQYF

d_call: TRBD2
clone_size: NA
j_call: TRBJ2-1
v_call: TRBV15
cdr3_nt: TGTGCCACCAGCAGAGGTCGGGAGGGTTCCTACAATGAGCAGTTCTTC
cdr3_aa: CATSRGREGSYNEQFF

d_call: NA
clone_size: few
j_call: TRBJ1-4
v_call: TRBV12-3/TRBV12-4
cdr3_nt: TGTGCCAGCAGTTTGTCCAAAGGGAGTGAAAAACTGTTTTTT
cdr3_aa: CASSLSKGSEKLFF

d_call: NA
clone_size: many
j_call: TRBJ2-3
v_call: TRBV6-2/TRBV6-3
cdr3_nt: TGTGCCAGCAGTCCGGGACTGGCGGGAAGGGGGACAGATACGCAGTATTTT
cdr3_aa: CASSPGLAGRGTDTQYF

d_call: NA
clone_size: many
j_call: TRBJ1-3
v_call: TRBV11-3
cdr3_nt: TGTGCCAGCAGCTCATACAACCTGCAGACTACTTACTCTGGAAACACCATATATTTT
cdr3_aa: CASSSYNLQTTYSGNTIYF

d_call: NA
clone_size: few
j_call: TRBJ2-1
v_call: TRBV27
cdr3_nt: TGTGCCAGCAGTTTTTCCGCAGGTCCGTTTGGTGAGCAGTTCTTC
cdr3_aa: CASSFSAGPFGEQFF

d_call: NA
clone_size: many
j_call: TRBJ1-5
v_call: TRBV6-1
cdr3_nt: TGTGCCAGCAGGGTGGGCGGGGGGGAACATCAGCCCCAGCATTTT
cdr3_aa: CASRVGGGEHQPQHF

d_call: NA
clone_size: NA
j_call: TRBJ2-7
v_call: TRBV11-3
cdr3_nt: TGTGCCAGCAGCAGTTCCTTGTGGCCCTACGAGCAGTACTTC
cdr3_aa: CASSSSLWPYEQYF

d_call: TRBD2
clone_size: many
j_call: TRBJ2-3
v_call: TRBV7-6
cdr3_nt: TGTGCCAGCAGCTTAGAGGCTAGCGGGAGTGTCACAGATACGCAGTATTTT
cdr3_aa: CASSLEASGSVTDTQYF

d_call: NA
clone_size: NA
j_call: TRBJ2-1
v_call: TRBV30
cdr3_nt: TGTGCCTGGAAGCGAGATTCCAATGAGCAGTTCTTC
cdr3_aa: CAWKRDSNEQFF

d_call: NA
clone_size: medium-sized
j_call: TRBJ1-6
v_call: TRBV30
cdr3_nt: TGTGCCTGGAGTACGGCGGGGCCACCCCTCCACTTT
cdr3_aa: CAWSTAGPPLHF

d_call: NA
clone_size: many
j_call: TRBJ2-7
v_call: TRBV28
cdr3_nt: TGTGCCAGCATGGGTCTGTACGAGCAGTACTTC
cdr3_aa: CASMGLYEQYF

d_call: NA
clone_size: NA
j_call: TRBJ2-7
v_call: TRBV11-2
cdr3_nt: TGTGCCAGCAGCTTAGGGATGGACAGAACCTACGAGCAGTACTTC
cdr3_aa: CASSLGMDRTYEQYF

d_call: TRBD1
clone_size: NA
j_call: TRBJ1-2
v_call: TRBV6-2/TRBV6-3
cdr3_nt: TGTGCCAGCAGTTATTCGACAGGGGGCCATGGCTACACCTTC
cdr3_aa: CASSYSTGGHGYTF

d_call: TRBD1
clone_size: NA
j_call: TRBJ2-7
v_call: TRBV30
cdr3_nt: TGTGCCTGGACTGGGACAGGAAGCTCCTACGAGCAGTACTTC
cdr3_aa: CAWTGTGSSYEQYF

d_call: NA
clone_size: NA
j_call: TRBJ2-3
v_call: TRBV7-3
cdr3_nt: TGTGCCAGCAGCTTAGACCCCCTAGCTTACACAGATACGCAGTATTTT
cdr3_aa: CASSLDPLAYTDTQYF